These 15 T cell receptor beta chains came from one sample sequenced in a study of low-dose radiotherapy and immunotherapy resistance in tumors. Time point indicated: after trial treatment. The sample's treatment: LDRT plus nivolumab, ipilimumab, low-dose cyclophosphamide and aspirin (RACIN trial). TRAV- and TRBV-specific primers primed first-strand cDNA, covering alpha and beta chains. It was with a constant-region primer and a V-primer adapter that TCRs were amplified over approximately 20 PCR cycles. TCRdb analysed the reads with MiXCR anew, one entry per CDR3 protein. The data contain about 80,000 distinct CDR3 sequences, about a sixth of them seen just once; the ten biggest clones take up 1.1% to 1.5%. Source: PBMCs, taken after low-dose radiotherapy plus immunotherapy. These receptors all come from a male donor with prostate cancer.

In its sample, this clonotype was seen many times. The chain uses TRBV28 and TRBJ2-5, with D perhaps given as TRBD1 or TRBD2 (5 bases each). Germline V lookup: CDR1 MDHEN, CDR2 SYDVKM. Between the trimmed V and J ends, which lost 1 base and 5 bases, there was a span of 20 bases. The length of the CDR3 is 17 residues. In DNA form, the CDR3 reads TGTGCCAGCAGTTTATTTCCTCGCTCCCTGGGGGTGGAGACCCAGTACTTC. Translating it yields CASSLFPRSLGVETQYF.

In its sample, this clonotype was seen many times. V usage is TRBV10-3 and J usage is TRBJ2-3; 7 bases agree with TRBD2. Germline CDR1 is ENHRY and CDR2 is SYGVKD. The V segment lost 7 bases and the J segment 2 bases; nucleotides outside the gene matches: 3. The length of the CDR3 is 13 residues. The DNA of the CDR3 is TGTGCCATCAAGGGACTATACACAGATACGCAGTATTTT. Its translation: CAIKGLYTDTQYF.

This clonotype was seen just once. This sequence is one base from a far larger clone and is likely a read error. The rearrangement joins TRBV29-1 to TRBJ2-7; TRBD2 matches at 7 bases. V dropped 3 bases and J dropped 7; count of bases not matched to a gene: 12. The CDR3 sequence is 14 residues long. Germline-derived CDR1 and CDR2 are SQVTM and ANQGSEA. CDR3 sequence: CSVDMGGSFYEQYF. As DNA, the CDR3 is TGCAGCGTTGATATGGGCGGGAGTTTCTATGAGCAGTACTTC.

Points on this clonotype: A far more abundant clone sits one base away, making this likely a read error. This chain uses TRBV4-1 with TRBJ2-5; D gene uncertain. In germline, CDR1 is MGHRA, CDR2 YSYEKL. The CDR3 is 13 amino acids. V was pared by 3 bases and J by 11 bases, with 16 bases between. The chain's CDR3 is CASSHLRYSEQYF. Here the CDR3 DNA reads TGCGCCAGCAGCCACCTGAGGTATTCTGAGCAGTACTTC.

The table lists this clonotype with many counts. The rearrangement uses TRBV6-5 and TRBJ2-2, with 9 bases aligning to TRBD2. From germline, CDR1 is MNHEY and CDR2 SVGAGI. Unmatched junction bases numbered 8, after V lost 5 bases and J lost 7 bases. There are 15 residues in the CDR3. DNA of the CDR3: TGTGCCAGCAGTACCACGACTAGCGGTGGCGGGGAGCTGTTTTTT. It encodes CASSTTTSGGGELFF.

This clonotype was recorded at least ten times. The chain links TRBV29-1 to TRBJ2-3, with D perhaps TRBD1 (5 bases). There are 17 residues in the CDR3. Per germline, CDR1 SQVTM and CDR2 ANQGSEA. V lost 5 bases, J lost 0 bases, and 21 bases lay in between. CDR3 coding DNA: TGCAGCGTTCACCTGACGCAGGGAATTCCTAGCACAGATACGCAGTATTTT. Residues: CSVHLTQGIPSTDTQYF.

There are many counts of this clonotype. The rearrangement joins TRBV6-8 to TRBJ2-7; 7 bases are a match to TRBD2. Losses at the gene ends were 6 bases for V and 2 bases for J; bases not matched to a gene: 13. This CDR3 is built from 16 residues. Per germline, CDR1 MNHGY and CDR2 SAAAGT. CDR3 nucleotides: TGTGCCAGCAGCCTTGGTCTAGGGGCGGGAGCCTACGAGCAGTACTTC. Protein product: CASSLGLGAGAYEQYF.

This clonotype was found many times. The J gene is TRBJ2-7, the V gene TRBV28; no reliable D call. V dropped 9 bases and J dropped 1 base, with 19 bases sitting between them. In germline, CDR1 is MDHEN, CDR2 SYDVKM. The CDR3 loop spans 15 amino acids. The CDR3 reads CARTCGECPSYEQYF. CDR3 coding DNA: TGTGCCAGGACCTGTGGCGAGTGTCCGTCCTACGAGCAGTACTTC.

This clonotype was counted ten times or more. The rearrangement links TRBV28 to TRBJ2-7; 7 nucleotides align to TRBD2. Germline trimming cut 8 bases from V and 4 bases from J; bases unmatched to any gene: 2. The germline V gene encodes CDR1 MDHEN and CDR2 SYDVKM. The CDR3 is made up of 11 amino acids. The CDR3 sequence is CASGRAYEQYF. CDR3 DNA: TGTGCCAGCGGGAGGGCGTACGAGCAGTACTTC.

The chain couples TRBV2 to TRBJ1-1; D call uncertain. With 2 bases removed from V and 1 base from J, the gap between germline ends came to 8 bases. The CDR3 is 14 amino acids. CDR1 is SNHLY, CDR2 FYNNEI, per germline. Here the CDR3 DNA reads TGTGCCAGCAGTGAACTAACAGCGAACACTGAAGCTTTCTTT. Translating it yields CASSELTANTEAFF. Complete variable domain (other parts from reference TRBV2 and TRBJ1-1): EPEVTQTPSHQVTQMGQEVILRCVPISNHLYFYWYRQILGQKVEFLVSFYNNEISEKSEIFDDQFSVERPDGSNFTLKIRSTKLEDSAMYFCASSELTANTEAFFGQGTRLTVV.

This clonotype showed up many times. The CDR3 DNA reads as TGCGCCAGCAGCGCAATACAGGGGACCGTCGAAGCTTTCTTT. This gives the protein CASSAIQGTVEAFF. J is TRBJ1-1 and V is TRBV5-1; TRBD1 aligns across 7 bases. CDR3 length equals 14 residues. Trimming took 4 bases from V and 8 from J; bases not matched to a gene: 11. The V gene's germline CDR1 is SGHRS and CDR2 YFSETQ.

Regarding this clonotype: This clone may be a read error of a much larger clone one base away. It is likely a read error, because the conserved phenylalanine at the end of the CDR3 is missing. The chain combines TRBV7-9 with TRBJ2-1; no clear D. The length of the CDR3 is 11 residues. Germline V gives CDR1 SEHNR, CDR2 FQNEAQ (reference sequence). V shed 2 bases and J shed 8 bases, with 4 bases lying between them. CDR3 sequence reads: CASSLNYEQFI. In nucleotides, the CDR3 is TGTGCCAGCAGCTTAAACTATGAGCAGTTCATC.

The chain carries TRBV29-1 and TRBJ2-7, with TRBD2 matching over 7 bases. CDR3 size: 12 residues. J gave up 2 bases and V 4 bases, and 2 bases lay outside the gene matches. Per germline, CDR1 SQVTM and CDR2 ANQGSEA. The CDR3 region has the DNA TGCAGCGTTGGGGAGGGGACCTACGAGCAGTACTTC. The encoded protein is CSVGEGTYEQYF.

This clonotype has a count of ten or more. The chain employs TRBV19 and TRBJ2-1; the D gene is possibly TRBD1 (5 bases). The CDR3 is 13 residues long. The ends were cut back, 9 bases at V and 6 bases at J, with 15 bases in the middle. Germline V gene sequence: CDR1 LNHDA, CDR2 SQIVND (reference sequence). CDR3 loop: CASPRAGLNEQFF. CDR3 DNA sequence: TGTGCCAGCCCCCGGGCAGGGCTCAATGAGCAGTTCTTC.

This clonotype came up many times. V and J are TRBV7-9 and TRBJ1-1, with a possible D match to TRBD1 (5 bases). The CDR3 is 13 residues long. Germline lookup yields CDR1 SEHNR and CDR2 FQNEAQ (reference sequence). The V end was cut by 5 bases, the J end by 10 bases, with 17 bases between. The CDR3 coding sequence is TGTGCCAGCAGCCTGGGAGGGCAAGGGGCAGCTTTCTTT. Translating it yields CASSLGGQGAAFF.